These 23 T cell receptor beta chains were all obtained from the same sample, sequenced in a study of T cell responses to AZD1222 COVID-19 vaccine. TCRdb keeps only in-frame clones here, not all; method: immunoSEQ multiplex PCR. In the table there are about 100,000 clones, 70% to 90% of which are singletons. This sample comprised peripheral blood, obtained on day 0 of AZD1222 vaccination. The receptors were gathered from an adult in good health.

The V call is TRBV2, the J call TRBJ2-4; weak D call: TRBD2 (6 bases). This CDR3 is 16 amino acids long. The V end lost 5 bases, the J end lost 7 bases, and 21 bases lay between the germline ends. CDR1 and CDR2 from the germline V gene are SNHLY and FYNNEI. In nucleotides, the CDR3 is TGTGCCAGCAGTTCCATAGCGCCCGGAGGGTGGAACATTCAGTACTTC. Translation: CASSSIAPGGWNIQYF.

The rearrangement joins TRBV28 to TRBJ1-1; no clear D. CDR3 length: 15 amino acids. Germline CDR1 is MDHEN and CDR2 is SYDVKM. V was clipped by 5 bases and J by 1 base, with 14 bases between them. CDR3 region: CASSLGSPGNTEAFF. The CDR3 nucleotides read TGTGCCAGCAGTCTCGGCAGCCCGGGGAACACTGAAGCTTTCTTT. The whole variable domain, remainder taken from reference TRBV28 and TRBJ1-1, is DVKVTQSSRYLVKRTGEKVFLECVQDMDHENMFWYRQDPGLGLRLIYFSYDVKMKEKGDIPEGYSVSREKKERFSLILESASTNQTSMYLCASSLGSPGNTEAFFGQGTRLTVV.

The chain couples TRBV4-2 to TRBJ2-7; 9 nucleotides align to TRBD1. The CDR3 consists of 16 residues. V trimming: 0 bases; J trimming: 2 bases; junction bases outside the gene matches: 5. CDR1 is LGHNA and CDR2 is YNFKEQ in the germline V gene. CDR3 amino acids: CASSQDLRTGAYEQYF. CDR3 bases: TGTGCCAGCAGCCAAGATCTCAGGACAGGGGCCTACGAGCAGTACTTC.

This chain links TRBV7-8 with TRBJ2-2; 8 positions agree with TRBD1. The junction had 8 bases not matched to a gene; V was cut back by 5 bases and J by 3 bases. Germline V CDR1 and CDR2: SGHVS, FQNEAQ. CDR3 length: 16 amino acids. CDR3 DNA sequence: TGTGCCAGCAGCCTTAGGCCCAGGGGGCACACCGGGGAGCTGTTTTTT. It specifies CASSLRPRGHTGELFF.

This rearrangement joins TRBV7-2 to TRBJ2-1; 10 bases match TRBD2. From germline, CDR1 is SGHTA and CDR2 FQGNSA. The V segment lost 1 base and the J segment 8 bases; nucleotides outside the gene matches: 5. The CDR3 consists of 15 residues. The CDR3 sequence: CASSLGSGRADEQFF. CDR3 nucleotide sequence: TGTGCCAGCAGCTTAGGCAGCGGGAGGGCCGATGAGCAGTTCTTC.

In this sample, this clone turned up once. The genes are TRBV24-1 and TRBJ1-5, with unresolved D. Germline CDR1 reads KGHDR; CDR2 reads SFDVKD. CDR3 size: 17 residues. Trimming shortened V by 7 bases and J by 0 bases, and 18 bases separated the two germline ends. The CDR3 DNA is TGTGCCACCAGCCCCCTCCCAGCACGGCATAGCAATCAGCCCCAGCATTTT. Its translation: CATSPLPARHSNQPQHF.

J is TRBJ1-2 and V is TRBV10-3; possibly TRBD1 for D (6 bases). The CDR3 has 13 amino acids. The germline V gene has CDR1 ENHRY and CDR2 SYGVKD. The V end lost 8 bases, the J end lost 3 bases, and 13 bases lay between the germline ends. The chain's CDR3 is CAIHREGDYGYTF. DNA for the CDR3: TGTGCCATCCATCGGGAGGGGGACTATGGCTACACCTTC.

The gene calls are TRBV5-1 and TRBJ2-7, with 7 bases aligning to TRBD1. The germline V gene has CDR1 SGHRS and CDR2 YFSETQ. This CDR3 comprises 16 residues. V was pared by 0 bases and J by 0 bases, with 6 bases of the junction left unmatched. DNA of the CDR3: TGCGCCAGCAGCTTGGCCGTGGGGACAGCCTCCTACGAGCAGTACTTC. This codes for CASSLAVGTASYEQYF.

This chain connects TRBV5-4 to TRBJ1-1; no clear D gene. This CDR3 has 14 amino acids. Germline V gene lookup returns CDR1 SGHNT and CDR2 YYREEE (reference sequence). V lost 3 bases, J lost 0 bases, and 9 bases lay in between. CDR3: CASSSDQMNTEAFF. The CDR3 DNA reads as TGTGCCAGCAGCTCGGATCAGATGAACACTGAAGCTTTCTTT.

This chain uses TRBV27 with TRBJ2-1, with 10 bases identical to TRBD2. Trimming took 6 bases from V and 6 from J; bases not matched to a gene: 14. This CDR3 has 17 amino acids. The germline V gene encodes CDR1 MNHEY and CDR2 SMNVEV (reference sequence). CDR3 in amino acids: CASRDAAGLASLNEQFF. The CDR3 bases are TGTGCCAGCAGAGACGCCGCGGGACTAGCGTCCCTCAATGAGCAGTTCTTC.

The genes are TRBV10-3 and TRBJ2-5, with 11 bases lining up with TRBD2. The CDR3 is 15 amino acids. Trimming removed 3 bases from V and 4 bases from J; junction bases left unmatched: 4. Per germline, CDR1 ENHRY and CDR2 SYGVKD. CDR3: CAISDPGTSGETQYF. The CDR3 DNA is TGTGCCATCAGTGACCCAGGGACTAGCGGAGAGACCCAGTACTTC.

The J gene is TRBJ1-1, the V gene TRBV27, with 8 bases aligning to TRBD1. V gave up 7 bases and J gave up 5 bases; unmatched junction bases: 18. The CDR3 has 17 residues. CDR1 MNHEY and CDR2 SMNVEV come from the germline V gene (reference sequence). CDR3 in DNA: TGTGCCAGCATCCTAAGGGCAGGGGGCGATTTTTGGACTGAAGCTTTCTTT. This codes for CASILRAGGDFWTEAFF.

The DNA for the CDR3 is TGTGCCAGCAGCTTGGCGGGACAGGACTTAAATGGCTACACCTTC. It yields the protein CASSLAGQDLNGYTF. The rearrangement uses TRBV5-6 and TRBJ1-2; 8 bases line up with TRBD1. J gave up 6 bases and V 0 bases, and 7 bases lay outside the gene matches. The CDR3 length is 15 residues. Germline loops: CDR1 SGHDT, CDR2 YYEEEE.

This clone was observed a handful of times. This chain joins TRBV27 and TRBJ2-1; D is ambiguous. V lost 6 bases and J 9 bases, leaving 15 bases between the germline ends. CDR3 length: 13 residues. The germline V gene has CDR1 MNHEY and CDR2 SMNVEV (reference sequence). CDR3 nucleotides: TGTGCCAGCAGGCTTGATTTCGGCGGTGAGCAGTTCTTC. Translation gives CASRLDFGGEQFF.

The chain joins TRBV6-6 to TRBJ2-5; D might be TRBD1 or TRBD2, each matching 5 bases. Germline CDR1 is MNHNY and CDR2 is SVGAGI (reference sequence). This CDR3 is 13 amino acids long. Trimming took off 6 bases at V and 7 bases at J, with 15 bases between the two ends. CDR3 amino acids: CASSPREPGTQYF. The CDR3 DNA reads as TGTGCCAGCAGCCCCAGGGAGCCCGGGACCCAGTACTTC.

The chain uses TRBV11-2 and TRBJ1-1, with 9 bases lining up with TRBD1. CDR1 and CDR2 from the germline V gene are SGHAT and FQNNGV. With 5 bases clipped from V and 8 bases from J, the junction kept 9 bases outside the gene matches. This CDR3 is built from 14 residues. The CDR3 region has the DNA TGTGCCAGCAGCCAACGGTCCGGGACAGGGGAAGCTTTCTTT. Translation gives CASSQRSGTGEAFF.

V and J are TRBV6-5 and TRBJ1-3; D is perhaps TRBD1 (5 bases). Germline V gene sequence: CDR1 MNHEY, CDR2 SVGAGI. This CDR3 has 13 amino acids. The V gene lost 5 bases and the J gene lost 3 bases, with 8 bases spanning the gap. CDR3 loop: CASSQGLGNTIYF. CDR3 DNA sequence: TGTGCCAGCAGTCAGGGACTTGGAAACACCATATATTTT.

The rearrangement joins TRBV23-1 to TRBJ2-7, with TRBD2 identical over 8 bases. TRBV23-1 is placed among ORFs of uncertain function. CDR3 length: 18 residues. With V trimmed by 4 bases and J by 2 bases, 16 bases remained unmatched. DNA for the CDR3: TGCGCCAGCAGTCGCTCGAAAACGCGGGAGGCCGCCCCCTACGAGCAGTACTTC. This encodes CASSRSKTREAAPYEQYF.

V is TRBV28 and J is TRBJ1-4; 8 nucleotides align to TRBD1. From germline, CDR1 is MDHEN and CDR2 SYDVKM. V lost 5 bases, J lost 7 bases, and 15 bases stayed unmatched. The CDR3 has 17 amino acids. CDR3 protein: CASSPPRTGLGGEKLFF. For the CDR3, the DNA is TGTGCCAGCAGTCCGCCGCGGACAGGGCTCGGCGGTGAAAAACTGTTTTTT.

The chain employs TRBV28 and TRBJ1-4; 7 nucleotides line up with TRBD1. The CDR3 runs to 16 residues. Germline lookup yields CDR1 MDHEN and CDR2 SYDVKM. Trimming removed 2 bases from V and 4 bases from J; junction bases left unmatched: 7. CDR3 loop: CASSLGTSGGNEKLFF. In DNA, the CDR3 is TGTGCCAGCAGTTTAGGCACTTCAGGGGGTAATGAAAAACTGTTTTTT.

The V call is TRBV28, the J call TRBJ2-7, with 7 bases matching TRBD2. The CDR3 sequence is 13 residues long. V shed 7 bases, J shed 4 bases, and the junction held 7 bases outside the gene matches. CDR1 is MDHEN, CDR2 SYDVKM, per germline. Here the CDR3 reads CASTTPGGYEQYF. The CDR3 bases are TGTGCCAGCACCACCCCGGGGGGTTACGAGCAGTACTTC.

This chain connects TRBV11-2 to TRBJ2-7; 11 bases fit TRBD2. The germline CDR1 and CDR2 sequences are SGHAT and FQNNGV. The V and J ends lost 7 bases and 5 bases, in that order; junction bases with no gene match: 7. CDR3 length equals 14 residues. This CDR3 is CASTTSGRFNEQYF. In DNA form, the CDR3 reads TGTGCCAGCACCACTAGCGGGAGATTTAACGAGCAGTACTTC.

The chain recombines TRBV18 with TRBJ1-2; D might be TRBD1 (5 bases). The CDR3 length is 16 residues. Germline V gene data show CDR1 as KGHSH and CDR2 as LQKENI. Trimming took 2 bases from V and 3 from J, leaving 16 bases between them. This CDR3 reads CASSPTRARVDYGYTF. CDR3 sequence (DNA): TGTGCCAGCTCACCAACAAGGGCCAGGGTGGACTATGGCTACACCTTC.